The present TCR beta chain was sequenced within a study of beta chain features in type 1 diabetes listed by TCRdb under 2018. Describing the broader study: No differences in mean age, gender distribution, total cell number or subset yield were found between patients and healthy donors. A total of roughly 100 million sorted cells were examined across all samples, and a strong correlation was observed between cell number per subset and RNA yield. The study compared the TCRB repertoires of sorted circulating CD4+ T cell subsets in recently diagnosed type 1 diabetes patients with those in matched healthy donors. Regulatory and stem cell-like memory subsets were obtained from only 8 patients and roughly 8 healthy donors, while naive and central memory subsets were obtained from all 30 or so donors.

This clone showed up just a few times. Its antigen is still unknown. There are no base qualities to consult, and no much larger clone falls within one base. CDR1 is given as MNHEY and CDR2 as SMNVEV, both from the germline V gene (reference sequence). Trimming takes 5 bases from V and 4 bases from J, and the germline ends sit 12 bases apart. The CDR3 starts with the cysteine, ends with the phenylalanine, and has 14 residues. The sequence is cut down to CDR3 DNA, 42 bases in frame from base 1. Broad study findings and their caveats: At VDJ recombination sites, type 1 diabetes patients had fewer insertions and more deleted nucleotides, which implies abnormalities in thymic rearrangement. PCR might favor shorter templates, but patient and control samples were amplified and corrected together, so any skew would affect both groups equally. Because the HLA sub-analyses included only small numbers of individuals, any influence of HLA type on TCRB rearrangement was left unresolved. Because cDNA was sequenced instead of genomic DNA, activated cells with high expression could be over-represented, although the groups did not differ in activation or CD3 levels. In all four CD4+ subsets, TCRB CDR3 length was moderately but significantly shorter in type 1 diabetes patients. The naive, central memory and regulatory TCRB repertoires appeared to resemble one another more closely among patients than among healthy donors.

The entire amount of isolated RNA was reverse transcribed using the High Capacity cDNA Reverse Transcription Kit, so the sequenced TCRB transcripts were expressed ones. Naive, central memory and regulatory T cell samples underwent deep immunoSEQ sequencing, averaging around 4 million total reads per sample. After sorted cells were lysed in RLT buffer, RNA was extracted with DNase-treated RNeasy Micro or Mini kits, with the choice depending on cell number. To prevent cross-contamination, every cell subset was processed on its own, while patient and healthy donor samples were processed together. Using the immunoSEQ multiplex PCR, TCRB sequences were amplified from cDNA into 87-bp fragments spanning the CDR3 region. Sequencing of the amplicons was performed on the Illumina HiSeq platform. As for the authors' bioinformatics: PCR bias was corrected computationally using synthetic template baselines, and reads within Hamming distance 2 were collapsed, with unmergeable singletons discarded. Reads were aligned to IMGT to assign V, D and J genes, CDR3 length, and insertions or deletions at six rearrangement sites. Within each subset, clonotype counts were normalized to the number of sorted cells before true diversity and Gini coefficients were calculated with the tcR R package. Repertoire sharing was quantified using the overlap coefficient calculated on TCRB nucleotide sequences. Out-of-frame TCRB sequences from naive cells were analyzed as a proxy for the pre-selection repertoire. What TCRdb holds here is the immuneACCESS table cut down to in-frame rearrangements. Part of the clones is not present; checked against another copy, under half of the missing clones reflect an unresolved V gene, and the others are unexplained. Clone size and the V and J calls come from that table; the DNA yielded D and trimming. A total of 200,000 to 300,000 clones appear in this sample, 68% of them only once. In total, the top ten clones hold approximately 0.05% of the sample.

Each donor gave one peripheral blood draw, about 100 mL on average, collected into heparinised tubes. Naive, central memory, regulatory and stem cell-like memory CD4+ T cells were sorted on a BD FACSAria II using a panel including CD45RO, CCR7, CD25, CD127, CD95 and CD27. A purity above 98% was achieved for all sorted populations. Right away, PBMCs were isolated by Lymphoprep density gradient centrifugation and were stained directly, with no culture step. So that batch effects would be minimized, each experiment stained and sorted samples in pairs, pairing one healthy donor with one patient. The clonotype originates from a man younger than 45 in good health. The chain employs TRBV27 and TRBJ2-1; no D gene call is confident. Sequencing input: naive CD4+ T cells from blood. This specimen's cell subset or site label, interpreted: true naive CD4+ T cells. At the DNA level, the sequence is TGTGCCAGCAGTCCGGACCGAGAATACAATGAGCAGTTCTTC. This is translated as CASSPDREYNEQFF.